These 4 T cell receptor beta chains share one sample of origin, sequenced in a study of regulatory T cells in long-lasting Graves disease. The time point denotes: persistent/refractory GD, antithyroid drugs over 5 years with positive TRAb. RNA isolated from PBMCs was used to make the TCR library. Construction of TCR beta libraries relied on iRepertoire HTBI primers and on Arm-PCR targeting CDR3 regions. Each CDR3 protein gets one entry after TCRdb re-called the multiplex PCR reads with MiXCR. The repertoire consists of over 300,000 distinct CDR3 sequences, with roughly a fifth occurring once and the leading ten covering about 29%. The material sequenced was peripheral blood mononuclear cells (PBMCs), taken when the disease was refractory, from a patient treated with antithyroid drugs. Receptors were obtained from a female donor with Graves disease.

This clonotype has ten or more counts. The chain uses TRBV7-2 and TRBJ1-4, with 8 bases fitting TRBD1. Germline V gene sequence: CDR1 SGHTA, CDR2 FQGNSA. The V gene end was trimmed by 5 bases and the J gene end by 8 bases; junction bases not matched to a gene: 4. The CDR3 covers 13 residues. CDR3 DNA sequence: TGTGCCAGCAGCCGGGACAGGATAGAAAAACTGTTTTTT. Protein sequence: CASSRDRIEKLFF.

This clonotype was found many times. The chain couples TRBV27 to TRBJ2-4; D may correspond to TRBD1 or TRBD2 (5 bases each). Trimming cost V 5 bases and J 3 bases, with 23 bases left between them. The CDR3 contains 18 residues. The germline gives CDR1 MNHEY, CDR2 SMNVEV (reference sequence). CDR3 sequence reads: CASSPSEGPWGDKNIQYF. CDR3 in DNA: TGTGCCAGCAGTCCTTCCGAGGGGCCCTGGGGAGACAAAAACATTCAGTACTTC.

This clonotype was seen ten or more times. The chain has TRBV2 and TRBJ2-5; D remains unclear. With 4 bases removed from V and 7 bases from J, the gap between germline ends came to 10 bases. Germline CDR1 SNHLY, CDR2 FYNNEI. The CDR3 has 12 amino acids. The CDR3 sequence is CASSVSEGTQYF. The CDR3 DNA follows: TGTGCCAGCAGTGTCAGTGAAGGGACCCAGTACTTC.

J is TRBJ2-2 and V is TRBV2, with D possibly matching TRBD1 (5 bases). V lost 5 bases and J 6 bases, leaving 16 bases between the germline ends. The CDR3 is made up of 15 amino acids. Germline loops: CDR1 SNHLY, CDR2 FYNNEI. The CDR3 sequence: CASSFSTAPAGELFF. CDR3 bases: TGTGCCAGCAGTTTTTCGACAGCCCCGGCCGGGGAGCTGTTTTTT.